This T cell receptor beta chain was found in a study of blood T cells in healthy people across ages. Primers used in a second PCR of about 7 to 12 cycles were a sample-barcoded 5' primer and a J-beta primer mix. Via MiXCR, TCRdb re-called the 5' RACE reads, giving one row per CDR3 protein. The sample yields roughly 680,000 distinct CDR3 sequences, around 50% seen once. The CDR3 spans 15 residues. Germline assignment: CDR1 SGHRS and CDR2 YFSETQ. The V and J ends lost 5 bases and 1 base, in that order; junction bases with no gene match: 7. The sample comprised blood. The chain joins TRBV5-1 to TRBJ2-5, with 8 bases aligning to TRBD2. The TCR comes from a woman of 80 years or more in good health. CDR3 loop: CASRGWTSSQETQYF. For the CDR3, the DNA is TGCGCCAGCAGGGGATGGACTAGCAGCCAAGAGACCCAGTACTTC. Full variable domain (missing parts from reference TRBV5-1 and TRBJ2-5): KAGVTQTPRYLIKTRGQQVTLSCSPISGHRSVSWYQQTPGQGLQFLFEYFSETQRNKGNFPGRFSGRQFSNSRSEMNVSTLELGDSALYLCASRGWTSSQETQYFGPGTRLLVL.